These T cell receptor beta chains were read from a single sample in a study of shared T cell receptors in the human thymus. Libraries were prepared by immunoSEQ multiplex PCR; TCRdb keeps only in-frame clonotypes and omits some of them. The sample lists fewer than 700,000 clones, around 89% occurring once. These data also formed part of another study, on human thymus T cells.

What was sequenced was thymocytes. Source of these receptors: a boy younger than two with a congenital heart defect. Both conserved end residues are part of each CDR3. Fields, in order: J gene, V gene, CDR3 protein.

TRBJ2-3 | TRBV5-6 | CASSFRLAGGNTDTQYF
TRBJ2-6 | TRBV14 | CASSQGGGLTLSGANVLTF
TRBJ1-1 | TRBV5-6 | CASSDGQGPTTEAFF
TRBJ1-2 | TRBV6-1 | CASSEAGTGGSLGGYTF
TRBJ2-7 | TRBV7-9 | CASTSNIGAYEQYF
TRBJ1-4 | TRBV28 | CASRKRDRSGTNEKLFF
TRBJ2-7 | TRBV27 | CASSFGHTIYEQYF
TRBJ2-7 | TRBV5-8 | CASSLEGTTTYEQYF
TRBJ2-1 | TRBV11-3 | CASSFGSGRAGNEQFF
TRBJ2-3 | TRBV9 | CASSDLAGWAPPQRTQYF
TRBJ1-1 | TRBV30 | CAWKHDRREAFF